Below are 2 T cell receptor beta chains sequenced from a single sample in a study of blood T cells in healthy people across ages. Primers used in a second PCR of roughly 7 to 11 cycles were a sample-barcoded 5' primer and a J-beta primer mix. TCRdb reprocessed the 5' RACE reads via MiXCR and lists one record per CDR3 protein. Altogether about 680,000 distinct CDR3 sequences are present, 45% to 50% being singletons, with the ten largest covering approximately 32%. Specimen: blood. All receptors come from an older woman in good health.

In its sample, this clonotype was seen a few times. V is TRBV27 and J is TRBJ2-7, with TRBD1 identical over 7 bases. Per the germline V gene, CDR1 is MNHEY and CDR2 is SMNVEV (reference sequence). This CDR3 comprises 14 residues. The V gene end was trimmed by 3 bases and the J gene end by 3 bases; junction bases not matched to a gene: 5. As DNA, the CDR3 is TGTGCCAGCAGTTTGGCCTGGGACAGCTACGAGCAGTACTTC. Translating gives CASSLAWDSYEQYF.

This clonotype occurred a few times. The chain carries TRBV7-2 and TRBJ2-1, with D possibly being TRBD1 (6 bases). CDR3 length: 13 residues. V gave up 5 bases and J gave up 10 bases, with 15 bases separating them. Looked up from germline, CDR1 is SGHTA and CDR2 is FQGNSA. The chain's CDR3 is CASSLYRDIEQFF. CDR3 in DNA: TGTGCCAGCAGCCTATACCGGGACATCGAGCAGTTCTTC.